The 19 T cell receptor beta chains given below trace back to one sample, sequenced in a study of graft-versus-host responses after intestinal transplantation. Profiling relied on immunoSEQ multiplex PCR, and the TCRdb table lists in-frame clones only, not all of them. The sample contains more than 80,000 clones, about 89% of which appear only once. No antigens are known for them. The material was unstimulated CD4+ T cells sorted from spleen or lymph node cells, obtained before intestinal transplant. Source of these receptors: a human donor who received an intestinal transplant.

The gene calls are TRBV28 and TRBJ1-5; no reliable D call. Trimming took 5 bases from V and 6 from J, leaving 14 bases between them. The germline gives CDR1 MDHEN, CDR2 SYDVKM. The CDR3 has 14 amino acids. The CDR3 loop reads CASSVKRVGQPQHF. CDR3 sequence (DNA): TGTGCCAGCAGTGTTAAGAGGGTAGGTCAGCCCCAGCATTTT.

This clone has a single count. This chain uses TRBV5-6 with TRBJ2-5, with a possible D match to TRBD2 (7 bases). Trimming took 2 bases from V and 5 from J, leaving 16 bases between them. Germline V gene lookup returns CDR1 SGHDT and CDR2 YYEEEE. The CDR3 sequence is 15 residues long. The CDR3 nucleotides read TGTGCCAGCAGCTTTTGGCGGGGGCAGGGGGAGACCCAGTACTTC. Amino acid sequence: CASSFWRGQGETQYF.

This sequence joins TRBV6-1 and TRBJ1-1; 7 bases map to TRBD1. The V gene end was trimmed by 4 bases and the J gene end by 11 bases; junction bases not matched to a gene: 19. The V gene's germline CDR1 is MNHNS and CDR2 SASEGT. The CDR3 length is 16 residues. DNA of the CDR3: TGTGCCAGCAGTGGGAACCCCGGGGACAGCAAAGCGGGCGCTTTCTTT. It translates to CASSGNPGDSKAGAFF.

V usage is TRBV28 and J usage is TRBJ2-1, with a tentative D call TRBD2 (6 bases). V lost 3 bases and J 8 bases, leaving 14 bases between the germline ends. Germline loops: CDR1 MDHEN, CDR2 SYDVKM. The CDR3 consists of 14 residues. This chain's CDR3 is CASSLGRRTHEQFF. CDR3 coding DNA: TGTGCCAGCAGTTTGGGGAGGAGGACACATGAGCAGTTCTTC.

The J gene is TRBJ2-5, the V gene TRBV28; the D gene is possibly TRBD1 (6 bases). The length of the CDR3 is 13 residues. V dropped 5 bases and J dropped 4 bases, with 11 bases sitting between them. Germline CDR1 and CDR2: MDHEN and SYDVKM. The CDR3 reads CASSTGTPETQYF. CDR3 DNA: TGTGCCAGCAGTACCGGGACACCAGAGACCCAGTACTTC.

This chain connects TRBV5-1 to TRBJ2-7; 14 nucleotides match TRBD2. The CDR3 runs to 19 residues. Germline trimming cut 0 bases from V and 0 bases from J; bases unmatched to any gene: 8. Germline values: CDR1 SGHRS, CDR2 YFSETQ. In nucleotides, the CDR3 is TGCGCCAGCAGCTTGGCCGGACTAGCGGGAGGACTTCTCTCCTACGAGCAGTACTTC. The encoded protein is CASSLAGLAGGLLSYEQYF. The full variable domain, its missing parts supplied by reference TRBV5-1 and TRBJ2-7, is KAGVTQTPRYLIKTRGQQVTLSCSPISGHRSVSWYQQTPGQGLQFLFEYFSETQRNKGNFPGRFSGRQFSNSRSEMNVSTLELGDSALYLCASSLAGLAGGLLSYEQYFGPGTRLTVT.

The CDR3 is CASSPLRHTIYF. The CDR3 coding sequence is TGTGCCAGCAGTCCACTCAGGCACACCATATATTTT. The V and J genes are TRBV6-6 and TRBJ1-3, with unresolved D. V was shortened by 5 bases and J by 8 bases, with 10 bases between the two germline ends. The CDR3 has 12 amino acids. Germline loops: CDR1 MNHNY, CDR2 SVGAGI (reference sequence).

The V gene is TRBV5-1, the J gene TRBJ2-1, with 9 bases matching TRBD2. Germline CDR1 and CDR2: SGHRS and YFSETQ. Unmatched junction bases numbered 4, after V lost 0 bases and J lost 0 bases. This CDR3 has 17 amino acids. CDR3 in amino acids: CASSLVLAGSSYNEQFF. In DNA form, the CDR3 reads TGCGCCAGCAGCTTGGTCCTAGCGGGAAGCTCCTACAATGAGCAGTTCTTC.

The chain employs TRBV6-5 and TRBJ2-1; 8 bases agree with TRBD1. There are 14 residues in the CDR3. CDR1 and CDR2 (germline): MNHEY, SVGAGI. The V segment lost 3 bases and the J segment 9 bases; nucleotides outside the gene matches: 7. The CDR3 loop reads CASSYGQGLSEQFF. Here the CDR3 DNA reads TGTGCCAGCAGTTATGGACAGGGTCTGAGTGAGCAGTTCTTC.

This rearrangement joins TRBV9 to TRBJ2-7, with 8 nucleotides matching TRBD1. Germline V gives CDR1 SGDLS, CDR2 YYNGEE. V was pared by 0 bases and J by 3 bases, with 23 bases of the junction left unmatched. This CDR3 spans 21 amino acids. In DNA form, the CDR3 reads TGTGCCAGCAGCGTAGGCCCCGGGACAGGAAAAGGTCGAGCCACCCGCTACGAGCAGTACTTC. Protein sequence: CASSVGPGTGKGRATRYEQYF.

The V gene is TRBV7-8, the J gene TRBJ2-7; 9 bases map to TRBD2. This CDR3 region has 15 residues. CDR1 is SGHVS and CDR2 is FQNEAQ in the germline V gene. V lost 1 base and J lost 2; bases outside the gene matches: 3. For the CDR3, the DNA is TGTGCCAGCAGCTTAGATCCTAGCGGGGCCTACGAGCAGTACTTC. Amino acid sequence: CASSLDPSGAYEQYF.

V and J are TRBV19 and TRBJ1-6; the D is unclear. The CDR3 is 13 residues long. V gave up 8 bases and J gave up 7 bases, with 12 bases separating them. CDR1 and CDR2 from the germline V gene are LNHDA and SQIVND (reference sequence). Here the CDR3 DNA reads TGTGCCAGTGCTGGCTCTTGGAATTCACCCCTCCACTTT. Its protein product is CASAGSWNSPLHF.

The chain carries TRBV30 and TRBJ2-3, with a tentative D call TRBD2 (6 bases). This CDR3 region has 15 residues. Trimming cost V 4 bases and J 0 bases, with 14 bases left between them. CDR1 GTSNPN and CDR2 SVGIG come from the germline V gene (reference sequence). The chain's CDR3 is CAWIQEGPSTDTQYF. CDR3 nucleotides: TGTGCCTGGATCCAGGAGGGCCCTAGCACAGATACGCAGTATTTT.

The chain links TRBV4-1 to TRBJ1-3; the D is unclear. V lost 2 bases, J lost 3 bases, and 17 bases lay in between. The CDR3 runs to 17 residues. Germline V gene data show CDR1 as MGHRA and CDR2 as YSYEKL. The DNA for the CDR3 is TGCGCCAGCAGCCAACGACCCCCTGGGCAATATGGAAACACCATATATTTT. Translating it yields CASSQRPPGQYGNTIYF.

Points on this clone: The junction and the germline gene differ at one end; a read error may be behind it. The chain couples TRBV7-7 to TRBJ2-5; TRBD1 matches 7 bases. The CDR3 runs to 12 residues. CDR1 and CDR2 from the germline V gene are SSHAT and FNYEAQ (reference sequence). The CDR3 coding sequence is TGTGCTAGCAGTTCAGGGGGTGAGACCCAGTACTTC. Translation gives CASSSGGETQYF.

The V gene is TRBV30, the J gene TRBJ1-2; 10 nucleotides align to TRBD1. The germline gives CDR1 GTSNPN, CDR2 SVGIG (reference sequence). The CDR3 has 11 residues. The J segment lost 13 bases and the V segment lost 4 bases, leaving 6 bases of the junction unmatched. As DNA, the CDR3 is TGTGCCTGGAATCCGGGACAGGGGTTCACCTTC. Protein sequence: CAWNPGQGFTF.

The chain has TRBV11-2 and TRBJ1-1; D remains ambiguous. V lost 4 bases, J lost 6 bases, and 6 bases lay in between. Germline values: CDR1 SGHAT, CDR2 FQNNGV. The CDR3 totals 11 residues. In nucleotides, the CDR3 is TGTGCCAGCAGCTACGGGTCTGAAGCTTTCTTT. Its translation is CASSYGSEAFF.

This chain connects TRBV15 to TRBJ2-5, with D tentatively TRBD2 (5 bases). CDR1 is LNHNV, CDR2 YYDKDF, per germline (reference sequence). This CDR3 contains 13 residues. Trimming took 0 bases from V and 5 from J, leaving 7 bases between them. CDR3 in DNA: TGTGCCACCAGCAGAGAAGGGAGCGAGACCCAGTACTTC. Translating gives CATSREGSETQYF.

V usage is TRBV5-6 and J usage is TRBJ1-2, with TRBD1 as a possible D gene (6 bases). Germline CDR1 is SGHDT and CDR2 is YYEEEE. This CDR3 contains 14 residues. Trimming shortened V by 4 bases and J by 2 bases, and 12 bases separated the two germline ends. DNA for the CDR3: TGTGCCAGCAGCGTCATACAGGGCAACTATGGCTACACCTTC. Translation gives CASSVIQGNYGYTF.